Sequencing of this T cell receptor beta chain was carried out in a study of blood T cell repertoires in COVID-19. V shed 3 bases, J shed 4 bases, and the junction held 4 bases outside the gene matches. Germline values: CDR1 SGHAT, CDR2 FQNNGV. The CDR3 spans 15 residues. This table comes from immunoSEQ multiplex PCR, and its TCRdb copy is limited to in-frame clones, with some not included. The repertoire holds over 45,000 clones, with 75% to 90% as singletons. Sequencing used peripheral blood. V gene TRBV11-2 combines with J gene TRBJ1-2; 11 bases map to TRBD1. The sequence was obtained from a woman aged 55-70 years with acute or convalescent COVID-19. In nucleotides, the CDR3 is TGTGCCAGCAGCTTTGGGACAGGGGGGATCTATGGCTACACCTTC. Its protein product is CASSFGTGGIYGYTF.